The clone carrying this T cell receptor beta chain occurred many times. Its antigen is still unknown. CDR3-region Arm-PCR and iRepertoire HTBI primers produced the TCR beta libraries. MiXCR was run by TCRdb on the multiplex PCR reads, yielding one entry per CDR3 protein. The sample yields 500,000 or so distinct CDR3 sequences, 14% seen once. The data stem from a study of regulatory T cells in long-lasting Graves disease. Study-level findings and limits: The study found TRBV28, TRBJ1-2 and TRBJ2-5 favored in persistent disease.

There are 12 residues in the CDR3. Trimming shortened V by 1 base and J by 7 bases, and 7 bases separated the two germline ends. Germline CDR1 MDHEN, CDR2 SYDVKM. The sample's time point: newly diagnosed GD, antithyroid drugs for less than 3 months. Following extraction of RNA from PBMCs, that RNA was used to make the TCR library. The same data also contributed to another study, on T cells in Graves' hyperthyroidism and ophthalmopathy.

The V call is TRBV28, the J call TRBJ1-1; D unresolved. Sequenced material: peripheral blood mononuclear cells (PBMCs), taken at new diagnosis, from a patient treated with antithyroid drugs. The origin of this receptor is a woman in her forties or fifties with Graves disease. The CDR3 DNA reads TGTGCCAGCAGTTTATTTCCAGGTGAAGCTTTCTTT. Translation: CASSLFPGEAFF.